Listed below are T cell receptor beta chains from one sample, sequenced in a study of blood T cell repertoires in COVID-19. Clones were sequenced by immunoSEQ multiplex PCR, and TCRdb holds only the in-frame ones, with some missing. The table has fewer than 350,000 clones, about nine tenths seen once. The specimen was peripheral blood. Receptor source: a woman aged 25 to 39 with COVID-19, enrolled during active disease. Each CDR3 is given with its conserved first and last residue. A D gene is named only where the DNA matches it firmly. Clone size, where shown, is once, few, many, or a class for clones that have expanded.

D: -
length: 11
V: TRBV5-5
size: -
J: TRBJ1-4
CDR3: CASSRARSLFF
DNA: TGTGCCAGCAGCCGAGCCCGGTCTCTGTTTTTT

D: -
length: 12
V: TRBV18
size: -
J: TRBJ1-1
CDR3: CASSQGSSEAFF
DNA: TGTGCCAGCTCACAGGGGTCGAGTGAAGCTTTCTTT

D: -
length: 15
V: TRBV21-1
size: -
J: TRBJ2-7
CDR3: CASTHQRGDRDEQYF
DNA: TGTGCCAGCACCCACCAGCGGGGGGATCGGGACGAGCAGTACTTC

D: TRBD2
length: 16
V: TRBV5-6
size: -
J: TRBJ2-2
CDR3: CASSSLAGGFTGELFF
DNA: TGTGCCAGCAGCTCCCTAGCGGGGGGATTCACCGGGGAGCTGTTTTTT

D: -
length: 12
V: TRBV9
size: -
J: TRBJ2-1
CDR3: CASSEQGNEQFF
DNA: TGTGCCAGCAGCGAACAGGGTAATGAGCAGTTCTTC

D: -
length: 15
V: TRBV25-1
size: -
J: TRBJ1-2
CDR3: CASSDRGREVDGYTF
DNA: TGTGCCAGCAGTGACCGGGGCAGGGAGGTAGATGGCTACACCTTC

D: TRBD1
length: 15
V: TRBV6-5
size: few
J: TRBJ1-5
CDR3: CASSGQGYSNQPQHF
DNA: TGTGCCAGCAGCGGACAGGGCTATAGCAATCAGCCCCAGCATTTT

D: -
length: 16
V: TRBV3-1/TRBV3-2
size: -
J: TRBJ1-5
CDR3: CASSQAVAGSRQPQHF
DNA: TGTGCCAGCAGCCAAGCGGTGGCCGGGAGTCGTCAGCCCCAGCATTTT

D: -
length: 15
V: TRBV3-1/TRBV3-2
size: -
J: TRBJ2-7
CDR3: CASSPYRGNSYEQYF
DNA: TGTGCCAGCAGTCCTTACCGGGGGAACTCCTACGAGCAGTACTTC

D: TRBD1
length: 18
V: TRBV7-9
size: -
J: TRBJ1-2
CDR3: CASSLARPGTGINYGYTF
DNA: TGTGCCAGCAGCTTAGCACGCCCCGGGACAGGGATTAACTATGGCTACACCTTC

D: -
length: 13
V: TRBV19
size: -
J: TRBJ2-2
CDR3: CATRRGITGELFF
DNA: TGTGCCACCAGAAGGGGGATAACCGGGGAGCTGTTTTTT

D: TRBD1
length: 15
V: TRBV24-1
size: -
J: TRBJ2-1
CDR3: CATSDSGQAYNEQFF
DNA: TGTGCCACCAGTGATTCGGGACAGGCCTACAATGAGCAGTTCTTC

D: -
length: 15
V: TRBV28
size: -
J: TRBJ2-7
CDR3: CASSFPGRASYEQYF
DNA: TGTGCCAGCAGTTTTCCGGGCAGGGCATCCTACGAGCAGTACTTC

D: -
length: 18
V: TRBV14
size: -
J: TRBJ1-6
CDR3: CASSPRTPRSSYNSPLHF
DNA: TGTGCCAGCAGCCCCCGGACACCTAGGAGCTCCTATAATTCACCCCTCCACTTT

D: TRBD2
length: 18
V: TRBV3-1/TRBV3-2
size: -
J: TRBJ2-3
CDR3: CASSQDLEAGGHTDTQYF
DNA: TGTGCCAGCAGCCAAGATTTAGAAGCGGGGGGCCACACAGATACGCAGTATTTT

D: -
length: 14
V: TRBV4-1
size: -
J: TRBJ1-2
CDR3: CASSQDRAGYGYTF
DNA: TGCGCCAGCAGCCAAGACCGGGCGGGATATGGCTACACCTTC

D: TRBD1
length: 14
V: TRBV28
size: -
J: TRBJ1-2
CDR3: CASSFQGTGNGYTF
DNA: TGTGCCAGCAGCTTCCAAGGGACAGGGAATGGCTACACCTTC

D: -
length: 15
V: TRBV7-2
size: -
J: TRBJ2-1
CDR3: CASSLRAGLYNEQFF
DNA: TGTGCCAGCAGCTTAAGAGCGGGCCTTTACAATGAGCAGTTCTTC

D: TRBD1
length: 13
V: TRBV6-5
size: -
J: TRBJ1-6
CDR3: CASSGQGNSPLHF
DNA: TGTGCCAGCAGCGGACAGGGTAATTCACCCCTCCACTTT

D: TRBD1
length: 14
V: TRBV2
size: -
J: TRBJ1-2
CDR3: CASSLQGGRNGYTF
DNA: TGTGCCAGCAGCCTCCAGGGGGGAAGGAATGGCTACACCTTC

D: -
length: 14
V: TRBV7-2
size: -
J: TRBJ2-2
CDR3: CASSPDSNTGELFF
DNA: TGTGCCAGCAGCCCCGACTCTAACACCGGGGAGCTGTTTTTT

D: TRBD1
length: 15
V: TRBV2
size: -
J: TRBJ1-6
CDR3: CASYSRQGRNSPLHF
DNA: TGTGCCAGCTACTCACGACAGGGCCGGAATTCACCCCTCCACTTT

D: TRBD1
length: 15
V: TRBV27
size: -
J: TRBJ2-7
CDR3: CASSLRDRGPYEQYF
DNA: TGTGCCAGCAGTTTACGGGACAGGGGGCCCTACGAGCAGTACTTC

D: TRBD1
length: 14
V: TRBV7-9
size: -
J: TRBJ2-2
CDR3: CASSLTGAAGELFF
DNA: TGTGCCAGCAGCCTGACAGGGGCGGCCGGGGAGCTGTTTTTT